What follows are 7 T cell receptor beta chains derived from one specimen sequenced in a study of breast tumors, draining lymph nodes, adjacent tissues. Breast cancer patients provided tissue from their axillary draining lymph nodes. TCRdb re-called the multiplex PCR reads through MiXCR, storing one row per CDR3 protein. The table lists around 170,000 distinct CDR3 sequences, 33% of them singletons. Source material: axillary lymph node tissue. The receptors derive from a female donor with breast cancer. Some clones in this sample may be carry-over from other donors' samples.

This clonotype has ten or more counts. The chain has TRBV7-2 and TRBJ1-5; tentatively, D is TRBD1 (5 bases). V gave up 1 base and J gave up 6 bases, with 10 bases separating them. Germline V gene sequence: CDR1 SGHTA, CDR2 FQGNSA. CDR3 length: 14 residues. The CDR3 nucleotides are TGTGCCAGCAGCTTAGTTTCGGGGACTCAGCCCCAGCATTTT. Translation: CASSLVSGTQPQHF.

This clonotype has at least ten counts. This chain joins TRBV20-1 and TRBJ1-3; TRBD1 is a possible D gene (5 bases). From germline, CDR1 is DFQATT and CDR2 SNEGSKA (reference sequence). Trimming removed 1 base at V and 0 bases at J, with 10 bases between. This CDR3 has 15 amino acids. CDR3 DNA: TGCAGTGCTAGAGTTGCGAGGGGCTCTGGAAACACCATATATTTT. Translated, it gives CSARVARGSGNTIYF.

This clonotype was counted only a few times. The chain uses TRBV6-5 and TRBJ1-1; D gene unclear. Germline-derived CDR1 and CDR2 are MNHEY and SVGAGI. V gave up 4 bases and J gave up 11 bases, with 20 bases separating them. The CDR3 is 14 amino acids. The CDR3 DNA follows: TGTGCCAGCAGTTCCTCTGTGGGATCACGGGTGGCTTTCTTT. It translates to CASSSSVGSRVAFF.

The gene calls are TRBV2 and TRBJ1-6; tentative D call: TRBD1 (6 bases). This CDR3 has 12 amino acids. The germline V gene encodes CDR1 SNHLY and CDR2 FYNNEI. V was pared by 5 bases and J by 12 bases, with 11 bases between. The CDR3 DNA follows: TGTGCCAGCAGTCGGACAGACAAACCCCTCCACTTT. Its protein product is CASSRTDKPLHF. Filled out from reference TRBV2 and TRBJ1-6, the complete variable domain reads EPEVTQTPSHQVTQMGQEVILRCVPISNHLYFYWYRQILGQKVEFLVSFYNNEISEKSEIFDDQFSVERPDGSNFTLKIRSTKLEDSAMYFCASSRTDKPLHFGNGTRLTVT.

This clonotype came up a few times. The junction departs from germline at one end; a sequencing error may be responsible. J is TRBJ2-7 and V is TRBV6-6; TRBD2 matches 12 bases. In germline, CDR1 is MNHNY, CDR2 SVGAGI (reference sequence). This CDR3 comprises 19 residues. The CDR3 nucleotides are TGTGCCAGCAGTCACTCGCCCCGCAGACTAGCGGGGGATCAATACGAGCAGTACTTC. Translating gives CASSHSPRRLAGDQYEQYF.

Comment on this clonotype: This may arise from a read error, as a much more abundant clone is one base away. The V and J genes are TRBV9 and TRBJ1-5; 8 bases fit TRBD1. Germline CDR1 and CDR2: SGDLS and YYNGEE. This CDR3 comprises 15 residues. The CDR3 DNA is TGTGCCAGCTCTCCCGGGACAGGAGGGGATCAGCCCCCGCATTTT. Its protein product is CASSPGTGGDQPPHF.

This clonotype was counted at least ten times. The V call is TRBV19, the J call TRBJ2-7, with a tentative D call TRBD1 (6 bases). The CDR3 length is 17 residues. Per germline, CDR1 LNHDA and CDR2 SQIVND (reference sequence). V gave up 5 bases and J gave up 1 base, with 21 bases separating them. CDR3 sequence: CASSVRDTSSFSYEQYF. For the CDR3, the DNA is TGTGCCAGTAGTGTCCGGGACACGAGTTCCTTTTCCTACGAGCAGTACTTC.